This paragraph reports one T cell receptor (beta chain). Germline V gives CDR1 SGHNT, CDR2 YYREEE (reference sequence). With 3 bases clipped from V and 5 bases from J, the junction kept 8 bases outside the gene matches. The CDR3 length is 15 residues. These data belong to a study of blood T cell repertoires in COVID-19. Study details: Samples came from the United States, Italy and Spain, spanning acute and convalescent COVID-19.

Per the original methods: Scientists estimated how many nucleated cells there were by amplifying reference gene primers. Here immunoSEQ multiplex PCR was the method, and the copy in TCRdb shows in-frame clones only, minus some. D and trimming come from the DNA, and the V and J calls and clone size come from that table. The top ten clones hold 20% to 25% of a sample with about 92,000 clones, around 67% of them seen once. The rearrangement links TRBV5-4 to TRBJ1-2; 9 bases are a match to TRBD1. Sequencing was done on a sample of peripheral blood. The origin of this receptor is a woman aged 55-69 years in a cohort sampled during active or convalescent COVID-19. Written as DNA, the CDR3 is TGTGCCAGCAGCTCTCCGGACAGGGGCCAATATGGCTACACCTTC. Protein product: CASSSPDRGQYGYTF.